These 21 T cell receptor beta chains share one sample of origin, sequenced in a study of naive and memory T cell subsets. Specified treatment: skin biopsy from PPD injection site in Mantoux-positive individual. An oligonucleotide containing a UMI was ligated to the 3' end of TCR cDNA. The SP2 primer and nested alpha and beta constant region primers amplified ligated cDNA in four rounds. TCRdb re-called the UMI-ligation and nested PCR reads through MiXCR, storing one row per CDR3 protein. The repertoire holds approximately 37,000 distinct CDR3 sequences, with about 10% as singletons. The sample here was skin, taken from a tuberculin skin test site. The receptors were gathered from an adult in good health.

The chain is built from TRBV20-1 and TRBJ2-2; TRBD1 might be the D (7 bases). Germline V CDR1 and CDR2: DFQATT, SNEGSKA (reference sequence). The CDR3 loop spans 14 amino acids. Deletions cut 7 bases from V and 4 bases from J, with 16 bases between. CDR3 coding DNA: TGCAGTGTGGTGGGGCAGGGGGGCACCGGGGAGCTGTTTTTT. Protein: CSVVGQGGTGELFF.

CDR3: CSAEKNRGSTGELFF. The CDR3 nucleotides read TGCAGCGCCGAAAAAAATAGGGGTAGCACCGGGGAGCTGTTTTTT. The chain couples TRBV29-1 to TRBJ2-2; D is perhaps TRBD1 (5 bases). This CDR3 spans 15 amino acids. V was cut by 7 bases and J by 4 bases, with 19 bases left in between. Germline V gives CDR1 SQVTM, CDR2 ANQGSEA.

The gene calls are TRBV29-1 and TRBJ2-7, with D tentatively TRBD2 (5 bases). Germline CDR1 and CDR2: SQVTM and ANQGSEA. The length of the CDR3 is 14 residues. Trimming pared 5 bases from V and 7 bases from J, leaving 21 bases between. CDR3 protein: CSVLITVSGGEQYF. The CDR3 DNA sequence: TGCAGCGTTTTAATTACAGTCTCGGGCGGGGAGCAGTACTTC.

This clonotype was seen a handful of times. The CDR3 loop is CASSTRAEGGELFF. DNA of the CDR3: TGTGCCAGCAGCACCCGGGCCGAAGGCGGGGAGCTGTTTTTT. The rearrangement links TRBV7-9 to TRBJ2-2; D is unresolved. The CDR3 consists of 14 residues. Deletions cut 5 bases from V and 7 bases from J, with 14 bases between. CDR1 is SEHNR and CDR2 is FQNEAQ in the germline V gene (reference sequence).

This clonotype has at least ten counts. The chain carries TRBV12-3 or TRBV12-4 and TRBJ2-7; TRBD1 might be the D (5 bases). This CDR3 is 12 amino acids long. Trimming took 6 bases from V and 2 from J, leaving 8 bases between them. The DNA of the CDR3 is TGTGCCAGCAGCATGACAGCCTACGAGCAGTACTTC. Amino acid sequence: CASSMTAYEQYF.

The V and J genes are TRBV28 and TRBJ1-1; 8 nucleotides agree with TRBD1. The germline V gene encodes CDR1 MDHEN and CDR2 SYDVKM. This CDR3 is built from 12 residues. With 5 bases clipped from V and 13 bases from J, the junction kept 9 bases outside the gene matches. The chain's CDR3 is CASSLGQGGGFF. The CDR3 nucleotides read TGTGCCAGCAGTCTTGGACAGGGAGGAGGTTTCTTT.

This clonotype was counted ten times or more. The rearrangement joins TRBV29-1 to TRBJ2-3; the D is unclear. The ends were cut back, 7 bases at V and 3 bases at J, with 17 bases in the middle. The CDR3 consists of 14 residues. The germline V gene has CDR1 SQVTM and CDR2 ANQGSEA. The CDR3 region has the DNA TGCAGCGCCCCCAAGGGCGTTGGTACAGATACGCAGTATTTT. Its protein product is CSAPKGVGTDTQYF.

This clonotype was detected a few times. In DNA, the CDR3 is TGTGCCAGCAGCTTAAGCCCAAATAATTCACCCCTCCACTTT. Protein sequence: CASSLSPNNSPLHF. The chain employs TRBV7-3 and TRBJ1-6, with D uncertain. Germline V CDR1 and CDR2: SGHTA, FQGTGA. Trimming removed 1 base from V and 5 bases from J, with 6 bases in between. CDR3 size: 14 residues.

This clonotype was seen repeatedly, ten times or more. The rearrangement links TRBV7-2 to TRBJ2-2; 13 positions match TRBD2. The CDR3 length is 18 residues. The germline gives CDR1 SGHTA, CDR2 FQGNSA. Germline trimming cut 2 bases from V and 6 bases from J; bases unmatched to any gene: 9. The CDR3 is CASSLTVGLAGEAGELFF. The CDR3 bases are TGTGCCAGCAGCTTAACTGTCGGACTAGCGGGAGAAGCCGGGGAGCTGTTTTTT.

The rearrangement joins TRBV28 to TRBJ2-1; possibly TRBD2 for D (6 bases). Trimming left V 7 bases short and J 2 bases short, with 12 bases between. Looked up from germline, CDR1 is MDHEN and CDR2 is SYDVKM. The CDR3 runs to 14 residues. The CDR3 here is CASTSLAPYNEQFF. The CDR3 nucleotides read TGTGCCAGCACCTCCCTAGCGCCCTACAATGAGCAGTTCTTC.

This sequence joins TRBV6-5 and TRBJ1-1, with a weak D call TRBD1 (5 bases). V dropped 2 bases and J dropped 1 base, with 8 bases sitting between them. CDR1 MNHEY and CDR2 SVGAGI come from the germline V gene. The CDR3 is 14 amino acids. This CDR3 is CASSYSTGNTEAFF. The CDR3 coding sequence is TGTGCCAGCAGTTACAGTACAGGGAACACTGAAGCTTTCTTT.

This clonotype was picked up many times. V and J are TRBV18 and TRBJ1-2; D is unresolved. CDR1 and CDR2 from the germline V gene are KGHSH and LQKENI. The V end was cut by 3 bases, the J end by 6 bases, with 14 bases between. This CDR3 has 14 amino acids. CDR3 sequence (DNA): TGTGCCAGCTCACCTAATGCGGGAAACGATGGCTACACCTTC. Its translation: CASSPNAGNDGYTF.

This clonotype was observed a few times. This chain connects TRBV5-1 to TRBJ2-1, with TRBD1 matching 8 bases. The CDR3 runs 13 residues. After removal of 4 bases from V and 7 bases from J, the junction contained 4 bases not matched to a gene. Germline assignment: CDR1 SGHRS and CDR2 YFSETQ. This CDR3 reads CASSQDRANEQFF. CDR3 DNA: TGCGCCAGCAGCCAGGACAGGGCAAATGAGCAGTTCTTC.

This clonotype was observed many times. This sequence joins TRBV29-1 and TRBJ2-1; 7 positions agree with TRBD1. The germline gives CDR1 SQVTM, CDR2 ANQGSEA. The CDR3 has 12 residues. The V gene end was trimmed by 4 bases and the J gene end by 4 bases; junction bases not matched to a gene: 1. CDR3 bases: TGCAGCGTTGGGACAGGTTACAATGAGCAGTTCTTC. It encodes CSVGTGYNEQFF.

There are a few counts of this clonotype. This chain connects TRBV7-2 to TRBJ2-2; TRBD1 might be the D (5 bases). The CDR3 sequence is 14 residues long. Germline-derived CDR1 and CDR2 are SGHTA and FQGNSA. V dropped 5 bases and J dropped 3 bases, with 10 bases sitting between them. This CDR3 is CASSTRQHTGELFF. CDR3 nucleotides: TGTGCCAGCAGCACCAGACAGCACACCGGGGAGCTGTTTTTT.

This clonotype occurred a few times. The chain couples TRBV6-2 or TRBV6-3 to TRBJ1-2, with D tentatively TRBD1 (6 bases). V was cut by 4 bases and J by 7 bases, with 16 bases left in between. The CDR3 loop spans 14 amino acids. Germline V gene data show CDR1 as MNHEY and CDR2 as SVGEGT. The CDR3 coding sequence is TGTGCCAGCAGTTCGACGACAGGTAGTCGTGGCTACACCTTC. Translation: CASSSTTGSRGYTF.

Only a few counts were recorded for this clonotype. This rearrangement joins TRBV19 to TRBJ2-6; D gene unclear. CDR1 and CDR2 (germline): LNHDA, SQIVND (reference sequence). Trimming took 2 bases from V and 4 from J, leaving 21 bases between them. This CDR3 is built from 19 residues. Written as DNA, the CDR3 is TGTGCCAGTAGTATACAGCCGCCCGTTCGAGCTTCCGGGGCCAACGTCCTGACTTTC. Protein sequence: CASSIQPPVRASGANVLTF.

V is TRBV7-2 and J is TRBJ2-5, with D unresolved. Trimming removed 5 bases from V and 7 bases from J, with 11 bases in between. The CDR3 has 12 amino acids. Germline values: CDR1 SGHTA, CDR2 FQGNSA. For the CDR3, the DNA is TGTGCCAGCAGCCTGGCGAAGGGGACCCAGTACTTC. Translation gives CASSLAKGTQYF.

The chain joins TRBV28 to TRBJ1-2, with 10 bases aligning to TRBD1. Germline V gene lookup returns CDR1 MDHEN and CDR2 SYDVKM. The CDR3 covers 17 residues. J gave up 4 bases and V 4 bases, and 12 bases lay outside the gene matches. CDR3 sequence reads: CASSSSSRQGAAYGYTF. DNA of the CDR3: TGTGCCAGCAGTTCCTCCTCCCGACAGGGGGCGGCCTATGGCTACACCTTC.

The CDR3 DNA sequence: TGTGCCAGCAGCCAAACTAGCGGGAGGGCGGGAGAGCAGTACTTC. It is translated as CASSQTSGRAGEQYF. The rearrangement joins TRBV7-8 to TRBJ2-7; 13 nucleotides align to TRBD2. The CDR3 totals 15 residues. Per the germline V gene, CDR1 is SGHVS and CDR2 is FQNEAQ. Trimming removed 5 bases from V and 7 bases from J; junction bases left unmatched: 8.

This clonotype was detected only a few times. The J gene is TRBJ2-1, the V gene TRBV18; tentatively, D is TRBD2 (6 bases). Trimming stripped 6 bases from V and 7 bases from J, with 22 bases between. Germline V gene lookup returns CDR1 KGHSH and CDR2 LQKENI. CDR3 length: 16 amino acids. The CDR3 bases are TGTGCCAGCTCCGGGGCCGGAGGGGCTCACAGGAATGAGCAGTTCTTC. This translates into CASSGAGGAHRNEQFF.